Following are 19 T cell receptor beta chains from one sample sequenced in a study of OX40 agonist ivuxolimab in advanced cancers. Sequencing was performed with immunoSEQ multiplex PCR; in TCRdb, only in-frame clones are kept and a portion is missing. The sample includes about 76,000 clones, roughly 88% of them seen just once. Sequences were derived from CD4+ or CD8+ T cells sorted from blood, sampled in a trial of the OX40 agonist ivuxolimab. These receptors were collected from an adult with an advanced solid tumor such as melanoma, head and neck, liver or kidney cancer.

This clone occurred a few times. CDR3 in DNA: TGTGCCAGCAGCTTAAGGGACAGGGGGCAGAAACTGTTTTTT. Protein product: CASSLRDRGQKLFF. The chain carries TRBV7-9 and TRBJ1-4, with 12 nucleotides matching TRBD1. The trim removed 2 bases at V and 11 bases at J, leaving 3 bases unmatched. Looked up from germline, CDR1 is SEHNR and CDR2 is FQNEAQ (reference sequence). The CDR3 runs to 14 residues. The whole variable domain, remainder taken from reference TRBV7-9 and TRBJ1-4, is DTGVSQNPRHKITKRGQNVTFRCDPISEHNRLYWYRQTLGQGPEFLTYFQNEAQLEKSRLLSDRFSAERPKGSFSTLEIQRTEQGDSAMYLCASSLRDRGQKLFFGSGTQLSVL.

The gene calls are TRBV5-1 and TRBJ2-3; D may match TRBD1 or TRBD2 (5 bases each). V was trimmed by 4 bases and J by 4 bases, leaving 19 bases between them. Germline values: CDR1 SGHRS, CDR2 YFSETQ. This CDR3 has 16 amino acids. In nucleotides, the CDR3 is TGCGCCAGCAGCGCGGTCGAGGGGCCCATCTCAGATACGCAGTATTTT. Translating it yields CASSAVEGPISDTQYF.

The V call is TRBV9, the J call TRBJ2-6; TRBD1 matches 9 bases. From germline, CDR1 is SGDLS and CDR2 YYNGEE. The CDR3 has 19 amino acids. Trimming at V came to 1 base and at J to 1 base, leaving 9 bases not matched to a gene. The CDR3 region has the DNA TGTGCCAGCAGCGTAAACCTCCGGGACAGGGTTTCTGGGGCCAACGTCCTGACTTTC. Translating gives CASSVNLRDRVSGANVLTF. Filled out from reference TRBV9 and TRBJ2-6, the complete variable domain reads DSGVTQTPKHLITATGQRVTLRCSPRSGDLSVYWYQQSLDQGLQFLIQYYNGEERAKGNILERFSAQQFPDLHSELNLSSLELGDSALYFCASSVNLRDRVSGANVLTFGAGSRLTVL.

This chain links TRBV9 with TRBJ2-5; 8 nucleotides align to TRBD2. The CDR3 has 13 residues. Looked up from germline, CDR1 is SGDLS and CDR2 is YYNGEE. V gave up 4 bases and J gave up 5 bases; unmatched junction bases: 4. This CDR3 reads CASSTGGIETQYF. DNA for the CDR3: TGTGCCAGCAGCACGGGAGGGATTGAGACCCAGTACTTC.

The chain employs TRBV19 and TRBJ1-6; 8 nucleotides match TRBD1. The CDR3 consists of 14 residues. Unmatched junction bases numbered 5, after V lost 6 bases and J lost 7 bases. CDR1 and CDR2 (germline): LNHDA, SQIVND (reference sequence). CDR3 coding DNA: TGTGCCAGTAGCCAACGACAGGGGAATTCACCCCTCCACTTT. It encodes CASSQRQGNSPLHF.

The V and J genes are TRBV7-3 and TRBJ2-5; D unresolved. Trimming left V 1 base short and J 2 bases short, with 5 bases between. CDR3 length: 13 residues. The germline CDR1 and CDR2 sequences are SGHTA and FQGTGA. CDR3 in amino acids: CASSLIAQETQYF. CDR3 bases: TGTGCCAGCAGCTTAATCGCTCAAGAGACCCAGTACTTC.

J is TRBJ1-1 and V is TRBV7-2; a weak D match, TRBD1 (5 bases). The germline gives CDR1 SGHTA, CDR2 FQGNSA. V was trimmed by 4 bases and J by 11 bases, leaving 11 bases between them. CDR3 size: 11 residues. The CDR3 DNA is TGTGCCAGCAGCTCGGGACTCCTGGCTTTCTTT. This sequence encodes CASSSGLLAFF. The whole variable domain, filled in from reference TRBV7-2 and TRBJ1-1, reads GAGVSQSPSNKVTEKGKDVELRCDPISGHTALYWYRQSLGQGLEFLIYFQGNSAPDKSGLPSDRFSAERTGGSVSTLTIQRTQQEDSAVYLCASSSGLLAFFGQGTRLTVV.

The chain joins TRBV2 to TRBJ1-5; D not certain. This CDR3 has 14 amino acids. Germline assignment: CDR1 SNHLY and CDR2 FYNNEI. V dropped 1 base and J dropped 3 bases, with 7 bases sitting between them. CDR3 residues: CASSEVDSNQPQHF. The CDR3 nucleotides read TGTGCCAGCAGTGAAGTGGATTCCAATCAGCCCCAGCATTTT.

The chain links TRBV19 to TRBJ1-5; unclear D gene. Germline V CDR1 and CDR2: LNHDA, SQIVND (reference sequence). This CDR3 is built from 12 residues. The V end was cut by 4 bases, the J end by 5 bases, with 6 bases between. The CDR3 DNA reads TGTGCCAGTAGTAGGGTCGATCAGCCCCAGCATTTT. Its translation is CASSRVDQPQHF.

This rearrangement joins TRBV7-2 to TRBJ2-7; 8 bases are shared with TRBD1. Germline lookup yields CDR1 SGHTA and CDR2 FQGNSA. J was trimmed by 2 bases and V by 6 bases; bases with no gene match: 9. The CDR3 covers 15 residues. Here the CDR3 DNA reads TGTGCCAGCAGATCTCCGGACAGGGCCCCCTACGAGCAGTACTTC. Encoded protein: CASRSPDRAPYEQYF. Variable domain in full (rest from reference TRBV7-2 and TRBJ2-7): GAGVSQSPSNKVTEKGKDVELRCDPISGHTALYWYRQSLGQGLEFLIYFQGNSAPDKSGLPSDRFSAERTGGSVSTLTIQRTQQEDSAVYLCASRSPDRAPYEQYFGPGTRLTVT.

The chain joins TRBV7-2 to TRBJ2-7; D is ambiguous. There are 13 residues in the CDR3. The V and J ends lost 3 bases and 4 bases respectively, with 10 bases between them. Germline V gives CDR1 SGHTA, CDR2 FQGNSA. DNA for the CDR3: TGTGCCAGCAGCTTCCAGGACGGTTACGAGCAGTACTTC. This codes for CASSFQDGYEQYF.

V and J are TRBV7-3 and TRBJ2-3, with TRBD2 identical over 12 bases. This CDR3 region has 17 residues. Looked up from germline, CDR1 is SGHTA and CDR2 is FQGTGA. V lost 1 base to trimming and J lost 0 bases; unmatched junction nucleotides: 2. CDR3 loop: CASSLMGTSGSTDTQYF. The CDR3 DNA sequence: TGTGCCAGCAGCTTAATGGGGACTAGCGGGAGCACAGATACGCAGTATTTT.

This chain connects TRBV30 to TRBJ1-5; D is unclear. The CDR3 loop spans 17 amino acids. Trimming removed 0 bases at V and 0 bases at J, with 15 bases between. Germline V gene lookup returns CDR1 GTSNPN and CDR2 SVGIG (reference sequence). This CDR3 reads CAWSVRADYNSNQPQHF. Here the CDR3 DNA reads TGTGCCTGGAGTGTACGAGCAGACTACAATAGCAATCAGCCCCAGCATTTT.

This clone was picked up one time. The gene calls are TRBV5-1 and TRBJ2-7; possible D gene TRBD1, 6 bases. The CDR3 length is 14 residues. Germline V gene data show CDR1 as SGHRS and CDR2 as YFSETQ. V lost 0 bases and J 3 bases, leaving 10 bases between the germline ends. CDR3 nucleotides: TGCGCCAGCAGCTTGGTTGGGGGCAACTACGAGCAGTACTTC. Protein product: CASSLVGGNYEQYF.

The V call is TRBV18, the J call TRBJ2-5; the match to TRBD2 covers 12 bases. Trimming cost V 2 bases and J 5 bases; bases outside gene matches: 3. This CDR3 has 15 residues. Germline assignment: CDR1 KGHSH and CDR2 LQKENI. This CDR3 is CASSPWTSGIETQYF. CDR3 nucleotide sequence: TGTGCCAGCTCACCATGGACTAGCGGGATTGAGACCCAGTACTTC. The complete variable domain, with remaining parts taken from reference TRBV18 and TRBJ2-5, reads NAGVMQNPRHLVRRRGQEARLRCSPMKGHSHVYWYRQLPEEGLKFMVYLQKENIIDESGMPKERFSAEFPKEGPSILRIQQVVRGDSAAYFCASSPWTSGIETQYFGPGTRLLVL.

A single count supports this clone. V is TRBV6-1 and J is TRBJ1-5; 10 positions agree with TRBD1. V lost 4 bases, J lost 6 bases, and 6 bases stayed unmatched. Germline V gene lookup returns CDR1 MNHNS and CDR2 SASEGT. The CDR3 contains 15 residues. CDR3 in DNA: TGTGCCAGCAGTGGACAGGGGGCGGTCAGTCAGCCCCAGCATTTT. Its protein product is CASSGQGAVSQPQHF.

J is TRBJ2-2 and V is TRBV9; D gene ambiguous. Germline-derived CDR1 and CDR2 are SGDLS and YYNGEE. CDR3 length equals 16 residues. V was trimmed by 0 bases and J by 1 base, leaving 10 bases between them. The CDR3 coding sequence is TGTGCCAGCAGCGTAGGGCTAACCTGGAACACCGGGGAGCTGTTTTTT. This codes for CASSVGLTWNTGELFF.

The chain employs TRBV2 and TRBJ1-1; the D gene is possibly TRBD1 (6 bases). CDR1 and CDR2 (germline): SNHLY, FYNNEI. This CDR3 has 13 amino acids. V was clipped by 8 bases and J by 5 bases, with 15 bases between them. The CDR3 coding sequence is TGTGCCAGCGCCGAGGACAGACGGACTGAAGCTTTCTTT. Translated: CASAEDRRTEAFF.

The J gene is TRBJ2-4, the V gene TRBV9, with D possibly being TRBD1 (6 bases). The V gene lost 2 bases and the J gene lost 8 bases, with 17 bases spanning the gap. CDR1 and CDR2 from the germline V gene are SGDLS and YYNGEE. CDR3 length: 15 residues. The CDR3 region is CASSVTDRQWDIQYF. For the CDR3, the DNA is TGTGCCAGCAGCGTCACGGACAGACAATGGGACATTCAGTACTTC.